Each of the 19 T cell receptor beta chains below was sequenced from the same sample in a study of cytomegalovirus exposure and HLA in healthy donors. PCR used 60 Vbeta primers and 13 Jbeta primers. Clones were read by immunoSEQ multiplex PCR, and TCRdb kept only the in-frame ones, dropping some. The sample contains approximately 260,000 clones, almost 85% of which appear only once. Source material: PBMCs. The receptor set was obtained from a woman in her thirties or forties in good health and CMV-seropositive.

The gene calls are TRBV7-9 and TRBJ1-1; no definite D call. The germline V gene encodes CDR1 SEHNR and CDR2 FQNEAQ (reference sequence). V was clipped by 5 bases and J by 5 bases, with 6 bases between them. The CDR3 loop spans 11 amino acids. The DNA for the CDR3 is TGTGCCAGCAGCCCCGTAACTGAAGCTTTCTTT. It is translated as CASSPVTEAFF.

This chain links TRBV4-2 with TRBJ1-5, with 11 bases lining up with TRBD1. The CDR3 consists of 16 residues. Trimming at V came to 1 base and at J to 6 bases, leaving 5 bases not matched to a gene. Looked up from germline, CDR1 is LGHNA and CDR2 is YNFKEQ. As DNA, the CDR3 is TGTGCCAGCAGCCAAGGGACCGGGACAGGGGGTCAGCCCCAGCATTTT. This gives the protein CASSQGTGTGGQPQHF.

This clone was seen more than once but under ten times. CDR3 in amino acids: CAVRPQENTGELFF. DNA for the CDR3: TGTGCCGTTCGGCCTCAGGAGAACACCGGGGAGCTGTTTTTT. The rearrangement uses TRBV10-3 and TRBJ2-2; D is unclear. The CDR3 consists of 14 residues. CDR1 and CDR2 from the germline V gene are ENHRY and SYGVKD. Trimming took 11 bases from V and 1 from J, leaving 14 bases between them.

This chain links TRBV7-6 with TRBJ2-7; 14 bases map to TRBD2. This CDR3 is 17 amino acids long. The germline CDR1 and CDR2 sequences are SGHVS and FNYEAQ. V lost 5 bases and J lost 2; bases outside the gene matches: 8. CDR3 coding DNA: TGTGCCAGCAGCCAGGGACTAGCGGGAGAAACTACCTACGAGCAGTACTTC. Amino acids: CASSQGLAGETTYEQYF.

V gene TRBV28 combines with J gene TRBJ2-7; 8 bases agree with TRBD1. Germline V gene sequence: CDR1 MDHEN, CDR2 SYDVKM. CDR3 length equals 13 residues. After removal of 6 bases from V and 6 bases from J, the junction contained 7 bases not matched to a gene. The CDR3 sequence is CASSEGQGGEQYF. In DNA form, the CDR3 reads TGTGCCAGCAGCGAAGGACAGGGAGGCGAGCAGTACTTC.

This clone was recorded once. The chain recombines TRBV9 with TRBJ2-3; no definite D call. The germline CDR1 and CDR2 sequences are SGDLS and YYNGEE. The CDR3 is 15 residues long. V dropped 0 bases and J dropped 1 base, with 9 bases sitting between them. CDR3 protein: CASSVEETGTDTQYF. CDR3 in DNA: TGTGCCAGCAGCGTAGAAGAGACTGGCACAGATACGCAGTATTTT.

The V call is TRBV4-2, the J call TRBJ1-2; D is perhaps TRBD1 (5 bases). The CDR3 consists of 15 residues. V shed 0 bases and J shed 0 bases, with 8 bases lying between them. The germline CDR1 and CDR2 sequences are LGHNA and YNFKEQ. CDR3 region: CASSQEGRANYGYTF. CDR3 nucleotides: TGTGCCAGCAGCCAAGAGGGCAGGGCTAACTATGGCTACACCTTC.

The chain uses TRBV12-5 and TRBJ1-5, with D possibly matching TRBD1 (5 bases). The V gene lost 3 bases and the J gene lost 11 bases, with 26 bases spanning the gap. This CDR3 has 17 amino acids. Germline lookup yields CDR1 LGHNT and CDR2 FRNRAP. The CDR3 sequence: CASGLRPYSGPIEAQHF. The CDR3 coding sequence is TGTGCTAGTGGTTTAAGGCCGTATTCAGGGCCTATCGAGGCCCAGCATTTT.

V gene TRBV28 combines with J gene TRBJ1-5; D is unclear. The V end lost 8 bases, the J end lost 0 bases, and 14 bases lay between the germline ends. Germline lookup yields CDR1 MDHEN and CDR2 SYDVKM. This CDR3 comprises 15 residues. The CDR3 reads CASARAAYSNQPQHF. The CDR3 nucleotides are TGTGCCAGCGCGAGGGCAGCGTATAGCAATCAGCCCCAGCATTTT.

The chain uses TRBV18 and TRBJ2-5; 9 bases map to TRBD2. Per germline, CDR1 KGHSH and CDR2 LQKENI. The V and J ends lost 6 bases and 3 bases, in that order; junction bases with no gene match: 5. The CDR3 sequence is 14 residues long. The CDR3 coding sequence is TGTGCCAGCTCTCAAAGACTAGCGGAAGAGACCCAGTACTTC. Its translation: CASSQRLAEETQYF.

This chain joins TRBV5-1 and TRBJ2-7; D may be TRBD2 (6 bases). Per the germline V gene, CDR1 is SGHRS and CDR2 is YFSETQ. The CDR3 runs to 14 residues. Trimming took 5 bases from V and 3 from J, leaving 15 bases between them. The CDR3 loop reads CASSPTSMYYEQYF. DNA of the CDR3: TGCGCCAGCAGTCCTACTAGCATGTACTACGAGCAGTACTTC. Variable domain in full (rest from reference TRBV5-1 and TRBJ2-7): KAGVTQTPRYLIKTRGQQVTLSCSPISGHRSVSWYQQTPGQGLQFLFEYFSETQRNKGNFPGRFSGRQFSNSRSEMNVSTLELGDSALYLCASSPTSMYYEQYFGPGTRLTVT.

As DNA, the CDR3 is TGTGCCAGCAGTTTAGAACTAGATTCCTACGAGCAGTACTTC. Amino acids: CASSLELDSYEQYF. The rearrangement uses TRBV28 and TRBJ2-7; D is possibly TRBD2 (5 bases). The CDR3 loop spans 14 amino acids. The germline V gene has CDR1 MDHEN and CDR2 SYDVKM. V gave up 2 bases and J gave up 1 base, with 9 bases separating them.

V gene TRBV9 combines with J gene TRBJ2-2, with 12 bases aligning to TRBD2. CDR1 is SGDLS and CDR2 is YYNGEE in the germline V gene. The trim removed 1 base at V and 1 base at J, leaving 2 bases unmatched. The CDR3 contains 17 residues. The CDR3 reads CASSVPTSGRNTGELFF. CDR3 nucleotide sequence: TGTGCCAGCAGCGTACCGACTAGCGGGAGGAACACCGGGGAGCTGTTTTTT.

The chain has TRBV20-1 and TRBJ2-5; no definite D call. The V gene's germline CDR1 is DFQATT and CDR2 SNEGSKA (reference sequence). This CDR3 comprises 11 residues. The V end was cut by 6 bases, the J end by 5 bases, with 10 bases between. CDR3 in DNA: TGCAGTGCCTCGAGGTTGGAGACCCAGTACTTC. Its translation is CSASRLETQYF.

As DNA, the CDR3 is TGTGCCAGCTCACCAGGCGGGACCTTGAACTATGGCTACACCTTC. It yields the protein CASSPGGTLNYGYTF. The genes are TRBV18 and TRBJ1-2; tentative D call: TRBD1 (5 bases). In germline, CDR1 is KGHSH, CDR2 LQKENI. Trimming shortened V by 2 bases and J by 2 bases, and 12 bases separated the two germline ends. The CDR3 is 15 amino acids. The complete variable domain, with remaining parts taken from reference TRBV18 and TRBJ1-2, reads NAGVMQNPRHLVRRRGQEARLRCSPMKGHSHVYWYRQLPEEGLKFMVYLQKENIIDESGMPKERFSAEFPKEGPSILRIQQVVRGDSAAYFCASSPGGTLNYGYTFGSGTRLTVV.

The gene calls are TRBV30 and TRBJ1-5; D is ambiguous. The V end was cut by 2 bases, the J end by 0 bases, with 17 bases between. The germline V gene has CDR1 GTSNPN and CDR2 SVGIG (reference sequence). The CDR3 runs to 17 residues. Here the CDR3 reads CAWSPSMGPYSNQPQHF. Here the CDR3 DNA reads TGTGCCTGGAGTCCGTCGATGGGCCCTTATAGCAATCAGCCCCAGCATTTT.

V and J are TRBV7-9 and TRBJ2-1; the D gene is possibly TRBD2 (6 bases). Per the germline V gene, CDR1 is SEHNR and CDR2 is FQNEAQ (reference sequence). The V end was cut by 4 bases, the J end by 1 base, with 8 bases between. The CDR3 runs to 14 residues. The CDR3 here is CASSWEDSYNEQFF. The CDR3 coding sequence is TGTGCCAGCAGCTGGGAGGATTCCTACAATGAGCAGTTCTTC.

The chain joins TRBV30 to TRBJ2-6; a possible D gene is TRBD1 (6 bases). CDR1 and CDR2 from the germline V gene are GTSNPN and SVGIG (reference sequence). Trimming stripped 2 bases from V and 4 bases from J, with 15 bases between. The CDR3 consists of 16 residues. CDR3: CAWSPRGGTGANVLTF. CDR3 coding DNA: TGTGCCTGGAGTCCCCGAGGGGGAACGGGGGCCAACGTCCTGACTTTC.

The chain links TRBV6-6 to TRBJ1-1, with D tentatively TRBD1 (6 bases). CDR1 is MNHNY and CDR2 is SVGAGI in the germline V gene (reference sequence). The CDR3 is 16 residues long. Trimming cost V 2 bases and J 4 bases, with 17 bases left between them. The DNA of the CDR3 is TGTGCCAGCAGTTACGGACCCCGGGAGGGGGGCACTGAAGCTTTCTTT. Translating gives CASSYGPREGGTEAFF.